Following are 2 T cell receptor beta chains from one sample sequenced in a study of blood T cell repertoires in COVID-19. Assay used: immunoSEQ multiplex PCR; TCRdb lists only in-frame clones, some missing. This repertoire shows around 100,000 clones, 84% found once; its top ten account for about a quarter. The sample comprised peripheral blood. Every receptor here comes from a human donor in a cohort sampled during active COVID-19.

J is TRBJ2-7 and V is TRBV5-5; D is possibly TRBD2 (6 bases). Germline V gene lookup returns CDR1 SGHKS and CDR2 YYEKEE (reference sequence). V lost 4 bases to trimming and J lost 0 bases, with 11 bases between them. The CDR3 has 14 residues. Written as DNA, the CDR3 is TGTGCCAGCAGCCTCGGACTAAGCTCCTACGAGCAGTACTTC. Protein sequence: CASSLGLSSYEQYF.

V is TRBV6-2 or TRBV6-3 and J is TRBJ1-4; 9 nucleotides line up with TRBD1. Per germline, CDR1 MNHEY and CDR2 SVGEGT. The CDR3 has 20 amino acids. Unmatched junction bases numbered 24, after V lost 6 bases and J lost 7 bases. The chain's CDR3 is CASSLFNSQGAGPRGEKLFF. DNA for the CDR3: TGTGCCAGCAGCCTTTTCAATTCACAGGGGGCTGGACCGCGGGGTGAAAAACTGTTTTTT.